The 23 T cell receptor beta chains below all came from one sample that was sequenced in a study of shared clonotypes between healthy human individuals. Produced via immunoSEQ multiplex PCR; TCRdb's table is partial and in-frame only. The sample has 2,500,000 or so clones, 80% to 95% seen once; the top ten hold around 0.35%. Material: naive CD4+ T cells from PBMCs. Subset described: CD45RA+ positively selected. The receptors shown here come from a man aged 18-30 years in good health. Some clones in this sample may be carry-over from other donors' samples.

V and J are TRBV18 and TRBJ2-7, with unresolved D. CDR1 KGHSH and CDR2 LQKENI come from the germline V gene. The germline V and J ends were trimmed by 2 bases and 1 base, with 15 bases remaining between them. This CDR3 region has 16 residues. In DNA, the CDR3 is TGTGCCAGCTCACCAGGTCTGAGTTTGGGTTCCTACGAGCAGTACTTC. It is translated as CASSPGLSLGSYEQYF.

The chain combines TRBV7-2 with TRBJ2-1; D is ambiguous. The V gene lost 1 base and the J gene lost 7 bases, with 11 bases spanning the gap. This CDR3 has 14 residues. Germline CDR1 is SGHTA and CDR2 is FQGNSA. CDR3 DNA sequence: TGTGCCAGCAGCTTAGGGCGCAGGTTGAATGAGCAGTTCTTC. As protein: CASSLGRRLNEQFF.

The chain carries TRBV7-9 and TRBJ2-2; maybe TRBD2 (6 bases). Germline loops: CDR1 SEHNR, CDR2 FQNEAQ (reference sequence). V was clipped by 4 bases and J by 1 base, with 10 bases between them. The CDR3 runs to 15 residues. The CDR3: CASSSGLRNTGELFF. The CDR3 DNA follows: TGTGCCAGCAGCTCGGGACTTCGGAACACCGGGGAGCTGTTTTTT.

This sequence joins TRBV5-1 and TRBJ2-1, with 14 bases fitting TRBD2. This CDR3 spans 16 amino acids. After removal of 6 bases from V and 8 bases from J, the junction contained 10 bases not matched to a gene. Germline values: CDR1 SGHRS, CDR2 YFSETQ. The CDR3 coding sequence is TGCGCCAGCATGTTGGGACTAGCGGGAGAGGTAGATGAGCAGTTCTTC. Encoded protein: CASMLGLAGEVDEQFF.

The chain employs TRBV18 and TRBJ1-2; no firm D call. This CDR3 contains 15 residues. Trimming took off 3 bases at V and 8 bases at J, with 19 bases between the two ends. CDR1 is KGHSH, CDR2 LQKENI, per germline. The CDR3 region has the DNA TGTGCCAGCTCACCTGGTAGGCTGGAGATAGAAGGCTACACCTTC. Encoded protein: CASSPGRLEIEGYTF.

The genes are TRBV6-6 and TRBJ2-7; D not resolved. This CDR3 comprises 14 residues. V was shortened by 2 bases and J by 0 bases, with 8 bases between the two germline ends. Germline CDR1 is MNHNY and CDR2 is SVGAGI (reference sequence). CDR3 sequence (DNA): TGTGCCAGCAGTTACAGGACCGACTCCTACGAGCAGTACTTC. Translating it yields CASSYRTDSYEQYF.

The J gene is TRBJ2-7, the V gene TRBV7-2; D is unclear. This CDR3 is built from 12 residues. Between the trimmed V and J ends, which lost 3 bases and 5 bases, there was a span of 8 bases. Germline assignment: CDR1 SGHTA and CDR2 FQGNSA. The CDR3 region is CASSFLGNEQYF. For the CDR3, the DNA is TGTGCCAGCAGCTTTTTAGGTAACGAGCAGTACTTC.

The chain joins TRBV5-1 to TRBJ2-2; 7 bases agree with TRBD2. The CDR3 runs 16 residues. Trimming took 1 base from V and 0 from J; bases not matched to a gene: 3. CDR1 is SGHRS and CDR2 is YFSETQ in the germline V gene. The CDR3 coding sequence is TGCGCCAGCAGCTTGAGTCTAGCGGCGAACACCGGGGAGCTGTTTTTT. Translating it yields CASSLSLAANTGELFF. Variable domain in full (rest from reference TRBV5-1 and TRBJ2-2): KAGVTQTPRYLIKTRGQQVTLSCSPISGHRSVSWYQQTPGQGLQFLFEYFSETQRNKGNFPGRFSGRQFSNSRSEMNVSTLELGDSALYLCASSLSLAANTGELFFGEGSRLTVL.

The chain has TRBV5-5 and TRBJ2-1; D is perhaps TRBD1 (5 bases). V lost 4 bases to trimming and J lost 5 bases, with 19 bases between them. The CDR3 spans 16 residues. The germline gives CDR1 SGHKS, CDR2 YYEKEE (reference sequence). CDR3 in amino acids: CASSRSRTPSNNEQFF. CDR3 nucleotide sequence: TGTGCCAGCAGCCGATCCCGGACACCTTCAAACAATGAGCAGTTCTTC.

The CDR3 DNA follows: TGTGCCAGCAGCTCAACCGGGACTATCACAGATACGCAGTATTTT. It codes for CASSSTGTITDTQYF. This chain connects TRBV7-9 to TRBJ2-3; 7 nucleotides agree with TRBD2. The ends lost 4 bases at V and 2 bases at J; junction bases unmatched: 6. The CDR3 covers 15 residues. In germline, CDR1 is SEHNR, CDR2 FQNEAQ (reference sequence).

The chain employs TRBV4-1 and TRBJ2-7; D is possibly TRBD1 (5 bases). The CDR3 consists of 14 residues. V lost 5 bases, J lost 6 bases, and 17 bases lay in between. The germline V gene encodes CDR1 MGHRA and CDR2 YSYEKL. The CDR3 DNA sequence: TGCGCCAGCAGCTCGCCCAAGGGGTTTCTCGAGCAGTACTTC. It is translated as CASSSPKGFLEQYF.

The V and J genes are TRBV10-3 and TRBJ1-1; 11 nucleotides line up with TRBD1. Germline CDR1 reads ENHRY; CDR2 reads SYGVKD. With V trimmed by 7 bases and J by 5 bases, 18 bases remained unmatched. This CDR3 region has 18 residues. The CDR3 bases are TGTGCCATCACCACTGGAGGACAGGGGGCTTCGAGGGGGACTGAAGCTTTCTTT. Amino acids: CAITTGGQGASRGTEAFF.

This chain connects TRBV6-1 to TRBJ1-5, with unresolved D. The CDR3 extends over 16 amino acids. Between the trimmed V and J ends, which lost 3 bases and 0 bases, there was a span of 12 bases. Germline CDR1 reads MNHNS; CDR2 reads SASEGT. CDR3 protein: CASSDGRTGSNQPQHF. The CDR3 bases are TGTGCCAGCAGTGACGGGAGGACGGGTAGCAATCAGCCCCAGCATTTT.

This chain links TRBV5-1 with TRBJ1-3; no clear D. The CDR3 is 13 residues long. Trimming left V 5 bases short and J 0 bases short, with 6 bases between. The germline V gene encodes CDR1 SGHRS and CDR2 YFSETQ. The CDR3 region has the DNA TGCGCCAGCAGGGCTTACTCTGGAAACACCATATATTTT. As protein: CASRAYSGNTIYF. The variable domain in full, with the rest retrieved from reference TRBV5-1 and TRBJ1-3, is KAGVTQTPRYLIKTRGQQVTLSCSPISGHRSVSWYQQTPGQGLQFLFEYFSETQRNKGNFPGRFSGRQFSNSRSEMNVSTLELGDSALYLCASRAYSGNTIYFGEGSWLTVV.

This clone was recorded once. The genes are TRBV5-4 and TRBJ2-3, with 9 bases that match TRBD2. J gave up 0 bases and V 6 bases, and 5 bases lay outside the gene matches. The CDR3 consists of 15 residues. Germline assignment: CDR1 SGHNT and CDR2 YYREEE (reference sequence). The CDR3 DNA sequence: TGTGCCAGCACCACGCTAGCGGGAAGCACAGATACGCAGTATTTT. Its translation is CASTTLAGSTDTQYF.

This chain joins TRBV12-2 and TRBJ1-5; the table's D call, TRBD1, was not checked against the DNA. TRBV12-2 is a recognized pseudogene. The CDR3 contains 18 residues. The chain's CDR3 is CASRLWDRGPNSNQPQHF. The CDR3 DNA is TGTGCAAGTCGCTTATGGGACAGGGGGCCTAATAGCAATCAGCCCCAGCATTTT.

V and J are TRBV29-1 and TRBJ1-2, with 7 bases aligning to TRBD1. Germline values: CDR1 SQVTM, CDR2 ANQGSEA. The J segment lost 8 bases and the V segment lost 3 bases, leaving 12 bases of the junction unmatched. CDR3 size: 14 residues. CDR3 sequence (DNA): TGCAGCGTTGAGCCCAGACAGGGACGTGGAGGCTACACCTTC. This encodes CSVEPRQGRGGYTF. The variable domain in full, completed from reference TRBV29-1 and TRBJ1-2, reads SAVISQKPSRDICQRGTSLTIQCQVDSQVTMMFWYRQQPGQSLTLIATANQGSEATYESGFVIDKFPISRPNLTFSTLTVSNMSPEDSSIYLCSVEPRQGRGGYTFGSGTRLTVV.

V usage is TRBV30 and J usage is TRBJ2-1; 10 nucleotides agree with TRBD2. CDR1 and CDR2 (germline): GTSNPN, SVGIG (reference sequence). After removal of 4 bases from V and 8 bases from J, the junction contained 5 bases not matched to a gene. This CDR3 spans 13 amino acids. The CDR3 bases are TGTGCCTGGACAGCGGGAGGGCGCTATGAGCAGTTCTTC. Protein product: CAWTAGGRYEQFF.

The genes are TRBV7-9 and TRBJ2-7, with D possibly TRBD2 on 5 matching bases. The CDR3 is made up of 14 amino acids. Germline CDR1 reads SEHNR; CDR2 reads FQNEAQ (reference sequence). With 1 base removed from V and 2 bases from J, the gap between germline ends came to 9 bases. The CDR3 bases are TGTGCCAGCAGCTTAGGGACTCATACCTACGAGCAGTACTTC. Translated, it gives CASSLGTHTYEQYF.

The chain has TRBV15 and TRBJ2-1, with 7 bases that match TRBD1. Germline CDR1 LNHNV, CDR2 YYDKDF (reference sequence). The CDR3 contains 16 residues. V lost 4 bases to trimming and J lost 2 bases; unmatched junction nucleotides: 8. As DNA, the CDR3 is TGTGCCACCAGCACATGGGGGACAGACACCTACAATGAGCAGTTCTTC. Residues: CATSTWGTDTYNEQFF.

The V and J genes are TRBV28 and TRBJ2-3, with TRBD1 matching over 10 bases. The CDR3 covers 15 residues. V dropped 5 bases and J dropped 4; count of bases not matched to a gene: 6. The germline gives CDR1 MDHEN, CDR2 SYDVKM. Here the CDR3 DNA reads TGTGCCAGCAGTCCGGCCGGGACAGGGGCAGATACGCAGTATTTT. The encoded protein is CASSPAGTGADTQYF.

The rearrangement uses TRBV2 and TRBJ2-2; 13 bases align to TRBD2. J gave up 3 bases and V 1 base, and 2 bases lay outside the gene matches. This CDR3 is 17 amino acids long. Germline lookup yields CDR1 SNHLY and CDR2 FYNNEI. The CDR3 nucleotides are TGTGCCAGCAGTGAAGAGGGACTAGCGGGGTACACCGGGGAGCTGTTTTTT. Amino acid sequence: CASSEEGLAGYTGELFF.

The CDR3 DNA reads as TGCGCCAGCAGCCAAGATCCGTTTAGGGGGCGGGAGAGACAGTACTTC. This sequence encodes CASSQDPFRGRERQYF. The chain links TRBV4-3 to TRBJ2-4; D is possibly TRBD1 or TRBD2 (7 bases each). Germline CDR1 and CDR2: LGHNA and YSLEER. V lost 0 bases and J 13 bases, leaving 22 bases between the germline ends. The CDR3 covers 16 residues.